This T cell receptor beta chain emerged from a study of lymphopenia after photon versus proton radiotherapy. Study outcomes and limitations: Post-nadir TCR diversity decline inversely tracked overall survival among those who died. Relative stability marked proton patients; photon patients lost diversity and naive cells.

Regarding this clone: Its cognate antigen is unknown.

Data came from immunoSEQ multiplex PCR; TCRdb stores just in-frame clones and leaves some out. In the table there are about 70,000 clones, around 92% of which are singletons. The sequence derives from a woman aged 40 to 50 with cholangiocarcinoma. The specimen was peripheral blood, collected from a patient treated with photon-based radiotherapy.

Here the CDR3 reads CASNREGNTGELFF. The CDR3 region has the DNA TGCGCCAGTAACCGAGAGGGGAACACCGGGGAGCTGTTTTTT. The chain couples TRBV5-1 to TRBJ2-2; possible D gene TRBD2, 5 bases. The CDR3 sequence is 14 residues long. The V and J ends lost 8 bases and 1 base respectively, with 12 bases between them. Germline V gene data show CDR1 as SGHRS and CDR2 as YFSETQ.